A selection of T cell receptor beta chains follows, all from one sample in a study of monozygotic twins with inflammatory bowel disease. TCRdb re-called the 5' RACE reads and gives one entry per CDR3 protein, without DNA. This sample's clone table lists 150,000 or so distinct CDR3 sequences. Sequenced input: blood. These receptors came from a human donor with ulcerative colitis or Crohn's disease, or a healthy co-twin of an affected twin (not recorded which). CDR3s include the opening cysteine and the closing phenylalanine or tryptophan.

CDR3aa	v_gene	j_gene
CASSYSPGTGETEAFF	TRBV6-5	TRBJ1-1
CASSPGTGSQPQHF	TRBV12-3/TRBV12-4	TRBJ1-5
CASSLNEYSQEPFF	TRBV4-1	TRBJ1-1
CSASPPSSYNEQFF	TRBV20-1	TRBJ2-1
CSATSGSRSNEQFF	TRBV20-1	TRBJ2-1
CASSGPGGSYEQYF	TRBV28	TRBJ2-7
CSARDKLNEKLFF	TRBV20-1	TRBJ1-4
CASSLVLPSYEQYF	TRBV7-2	TRBJ2-7
CSLTATYNEQFF	TRBV29-1	TRBJ2-1
CAISDEAGRGSQYF	TRBV10-3	TRBJ2-3
CASTSLAGGGDTQYF	TRBV5-1	TRBJ2-3
CASSFRRDAYEQYF	TRBV5-6	TRBJ2-7
CSARDLALYNYGYTF	TRBV20-1	TRBJ1-2
CSAWGRGNSPLHF	TRBV20-1	TRBJ1-6
CAAAQVPPMNTEAFF	TRBV28	TRBJ1-1
CASSPVRNTGELFF	TRBV5-6	TRBJ2-2
CASSYSKKGVDYGYTF	TRBV6-5	TRBJ1-2
CASSWEGSGNTIYF	TRBV7-2	TRBJ1-3
CASSRTSGSTNEQFF	TRBV5-1	TRBJ2-1
CASIDGTDPYEQYF	TRBV19	TRBJ2-7
CASSQVSWGRINTEAFF	TRBV14	TRBJ1-1
CASSRGRTQETQYF	TRBV5-1	TRBJ2-5
CASSLRGGTYSNQPQHF	TRBV27	TRBJ1-5
CASSSGTVSNQPQHF	TRBV2	TRBJ1-5
CASFPRPGVLSGNTEAFF	TRBV5-1	TRBJ1-1
CASSQDRSPFQETQYF	TRBV3-1	TRBJ2-5
CASTPGPAEAFF	TRBV12-3/TRBV12-4	TRBJ1-1
CSAVDRLVPYNEQFF	TRBV20-1	TRBJ2-1
CSANSGETQYF	TRBV20-1	TRBJ2-5
CASSRGQVQNGYTF	TRBV5-1	TRBJ1-2
CASSQAGTWPNEQFF	TRBV4-3	TRBJ2-1
CASSLSGRRDNEQFF	TRBV5-1	TRBJ2-1
CASSFGTALTEAFF	TRBV6-2/TRBV6-3	TRBJ1-1
CAWSVQGGGDTIYF	TRBV30	TRBJ1-3
CSVGYRGGEQYF	TRBV29-1	TRBJ2-7
CSVGASGTQETQYF	TRBV29-1	TRBJ2-5
CSVNGAYEQYF	TRBV29-1	TRBJ2-7
CASRRQGLEQYF	TRBV12-3/TRBV12-4	TRBJ2-7
CASSLQGVYGYTF	TRBV12-3/TRBV12-4	TRBJ1-2
CSASGQGLAEAFF	TRBV20-1	TRBJ1-1
CASSDDRDYGYTF	TRBV5-1	TRBJ1-2
CASSPGTDNEQFF	TRBV5-1	TRBJ2-1
CASSLVGTPGELFF	TRBV7-2	TRBJ2-2
CASSLALQRSNEQFF	TRBV7-6	TRBJ2-1
CSALPHTSDNEQFF	TRBV20-1	TRBJ2-1
CASSYLENRRQPQHF	TRBV6-5	TRBJ1-5
CSARDPSGRTSYEQYF	TRBV20-1	TRBJ2-7
CASRGVRGPSTDTQYF	TRBV6-1	TRBJ2-3
CASTLQETQYF	TRBV7-2	TRBJ2-5
CASMRGAQAFF	TRBV19	TRBJ1-1
CASSRQPGQGTYEQYF	TRBV5-1	TRBJ2-7
CASSGGALANYGYTF	TRBV28	TRBJ1-2
CSTRGDRAEGTEAFF	TRBV20-1	TRBJ1-1
CATSDGGEQYF	TRBV24-1	TRBJ2-7